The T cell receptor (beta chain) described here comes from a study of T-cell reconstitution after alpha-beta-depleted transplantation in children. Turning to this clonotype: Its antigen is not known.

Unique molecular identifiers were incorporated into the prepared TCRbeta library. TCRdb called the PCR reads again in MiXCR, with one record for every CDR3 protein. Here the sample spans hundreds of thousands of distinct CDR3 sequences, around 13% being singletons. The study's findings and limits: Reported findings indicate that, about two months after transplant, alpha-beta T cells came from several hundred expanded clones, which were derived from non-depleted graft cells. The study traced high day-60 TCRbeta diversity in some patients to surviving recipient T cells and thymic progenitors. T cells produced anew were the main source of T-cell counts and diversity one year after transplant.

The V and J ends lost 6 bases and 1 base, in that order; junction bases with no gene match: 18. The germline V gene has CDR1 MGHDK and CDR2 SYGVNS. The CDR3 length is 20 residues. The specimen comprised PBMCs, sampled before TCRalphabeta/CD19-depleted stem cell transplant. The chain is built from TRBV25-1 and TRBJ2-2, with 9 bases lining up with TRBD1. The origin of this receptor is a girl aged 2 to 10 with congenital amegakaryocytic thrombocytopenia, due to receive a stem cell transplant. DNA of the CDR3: TGTGCCAGCAGGGGGCCCACGGGGACAGGGCCTTACCTGAACACCGGGGAGCTGTTTTTT. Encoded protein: CASRGPTGTGPYLNTGELFF.